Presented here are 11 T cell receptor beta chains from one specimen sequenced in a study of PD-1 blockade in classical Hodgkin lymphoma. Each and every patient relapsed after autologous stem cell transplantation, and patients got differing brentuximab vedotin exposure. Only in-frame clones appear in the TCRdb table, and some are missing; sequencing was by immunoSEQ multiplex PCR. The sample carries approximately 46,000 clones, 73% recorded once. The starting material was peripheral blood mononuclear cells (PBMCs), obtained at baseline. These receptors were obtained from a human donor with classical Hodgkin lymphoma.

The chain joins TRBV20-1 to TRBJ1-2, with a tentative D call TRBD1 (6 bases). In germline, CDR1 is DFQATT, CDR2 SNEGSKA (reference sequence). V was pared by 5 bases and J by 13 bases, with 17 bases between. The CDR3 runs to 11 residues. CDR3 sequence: CSASGGAPGTF. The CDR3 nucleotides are TGCAGTGCTTCCGGGGGGGCCCCAGGCACCTTC.

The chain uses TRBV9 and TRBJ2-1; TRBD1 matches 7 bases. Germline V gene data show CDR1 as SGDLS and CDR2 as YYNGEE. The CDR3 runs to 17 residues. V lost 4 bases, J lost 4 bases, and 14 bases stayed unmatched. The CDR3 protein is CASSPRDRVQWYNEQFF. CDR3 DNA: TGTGCCAGCAGCCCTCGAGACAGGGTGCAATGGTACAATGAGCAGTTCTTC.

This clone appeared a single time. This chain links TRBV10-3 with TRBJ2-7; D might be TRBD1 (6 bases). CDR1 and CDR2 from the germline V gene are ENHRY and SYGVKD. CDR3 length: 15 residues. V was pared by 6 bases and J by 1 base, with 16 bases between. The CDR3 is CAIRRTGQASYEQYF. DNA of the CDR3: TGTGCCATCAGACGAACAGGGCAAGCTTCCTACGAGCAGTACTTC.

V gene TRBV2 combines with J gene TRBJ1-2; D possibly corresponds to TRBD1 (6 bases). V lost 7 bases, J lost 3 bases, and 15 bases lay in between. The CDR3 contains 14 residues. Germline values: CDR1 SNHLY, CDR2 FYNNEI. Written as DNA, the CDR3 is TGTGCCAGCAAAGGACAGCCCTCTGACTATGGCTACACCTTC. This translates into CASKGQPSDYGYTF.

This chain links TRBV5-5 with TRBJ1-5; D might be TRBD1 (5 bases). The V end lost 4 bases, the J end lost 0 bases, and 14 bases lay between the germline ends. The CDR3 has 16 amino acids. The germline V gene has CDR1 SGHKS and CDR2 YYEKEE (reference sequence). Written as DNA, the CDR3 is TGTGCCAGCAGCCCTCGGGGAGGGGTTAGCAATCAGCCCCAGCATTTT. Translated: CASSPRGGVSNQPQHF.

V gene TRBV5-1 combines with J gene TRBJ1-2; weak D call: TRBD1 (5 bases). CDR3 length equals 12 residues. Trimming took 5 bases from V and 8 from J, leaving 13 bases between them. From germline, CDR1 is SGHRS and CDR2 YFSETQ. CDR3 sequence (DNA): TGCGCCAGCAGGGTAGGGGTTGAAGGCTACACCTTC. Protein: CASRVGVEGYTF.

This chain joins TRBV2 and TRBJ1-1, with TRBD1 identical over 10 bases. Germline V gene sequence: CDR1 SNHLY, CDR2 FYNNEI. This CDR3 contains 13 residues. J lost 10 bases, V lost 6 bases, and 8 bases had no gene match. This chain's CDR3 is CASRLGTGDGAFF. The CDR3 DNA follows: TGTGCCAGCAGATTAGGGACAGGGGATGGAGCTTTCTTT.

The CDR3 nucleotides read TGTGCCTTGGGACAGGGGAATAGCAATCAGCCCCAGCATTTT. This sequence encodes CALGQGNSNQPQHF. The chain links TRBV30 to TRBJ1-5, with 10 bases aligning to TRBD1. Looked up from germline, CDR1 is GTSNPN and CDR2 is SVGIG (reference sequence). This CDR3 is 14 amino acids long. Germline trimming cut 7 bases from V and 0 bases from J; bases unmatched to any gene: 3.

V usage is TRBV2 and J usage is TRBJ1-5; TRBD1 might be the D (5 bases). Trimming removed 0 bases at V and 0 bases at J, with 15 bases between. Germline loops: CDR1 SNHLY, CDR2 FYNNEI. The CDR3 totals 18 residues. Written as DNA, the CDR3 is TGTGCCAGCAGTGAAGCGATGGGACTGGACACTAGCAATCAGCCCCAGCATTTT. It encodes CASSEAMGLDTSNQPQHF.

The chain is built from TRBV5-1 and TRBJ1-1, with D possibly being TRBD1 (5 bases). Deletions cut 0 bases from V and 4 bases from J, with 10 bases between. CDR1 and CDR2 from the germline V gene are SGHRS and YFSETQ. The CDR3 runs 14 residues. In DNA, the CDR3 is TGCGCCAGCAGCTTGGCCTCCAGGGCCACTGAAGCTTTCTTT. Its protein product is CASSLASRATEAFF.

CDR3 nucleotides: TGTGCCAGCAGCATAGAGCTGGTTCCAGATACGCAGTATTTT. Amino acids: CASSIELVPDTQYF. The chain combines TRBV5-6 with TRBJ2-3; D not certain. Germline V gene data show CDR1 as SGHDT and CDR2 as YYEEEE. The ends were cut back, 4 bases at V and 4 bases at J, with 13 bases in the middle. The CDR3 extends over 14 amino acids.